What follows are 22 T cell receptor beta chains derived from one specimen sequenced in a study of human thymus T cells. Some clones are missing from TCRdb's copy, which holds only in-frame ones; the method was immunoSEQ multiplex PCR. This sample carries around 44,000 clones, 90% to 95% of them seen once, and the ten largest clones take more than 0.1%. Sequencing was done on a sample of blood. The receptors shown here come from a boy younger than two with a congenital heart defect but otherwise immunologically healthy.

The rearrangement links TRBV27 to TRBJ2-3; no clear D gene. The length of the CDR3 is 16 residues. Germline loops: CDR1 MNHEY, CDR2 SMNVEV (reference sequence). V lost 5 bases and J 0 bases, leaving 15 bases between the germline ends. The CDR3 bases are TGTGCCAGCAGTCCGAGACACCTGTCTAGCACAGATACGCAGTATTTT. Translation gives CASSPRHLSSTDTQYF.

The gene calls are TRBV21-1 and TRBJ2-1. TRBV21-1 is a listed pseudogene. This CDR3 has 12 residues. CDR3 region: CASSDPWGEQFF. Here the CDR3 DNA reads TGTGCCAGCAGTGACCCGTGGGGTGAGCAGTTCTTC.

V and J are TRBV11-2 and TRBJ1-2; possibly TRBD1 for D (6 bases). The CDR3 runs to 13 residues. V gave up 6 bases and J gave up 8 bases, with 16 bases separating them. Per the germline V gene, CDR1 is SGHAT and CDR2 is FQNNGV. The CDR3 protein is CASRNPRGGGYTF. The CDR3 coding sequence is TGTGCCAGCAGAAACCCCAGGGGAGGCGGCTACACCTTC.

In regard to this clone: The CDR3 end shows no conserved phenylalanine or tryptophan, and so a read error is likely. The DNA is left out, because the CDR3 cannot be placed on it with certainty; the CDR3 is given as TCRdb lists it. The chain uses TRBV10-3 and TRBJ2-7; the DNA was not compared with TRBD1, the D call given in the table. Both ends counted, the CDR3 spans 11 residues. The V gene's germline CDR1 is ENHRY and CDR2 SYGVKD. The CDR3 protein is CAIQNPTGVFG.

This chain links TRBV6-5 with TRBJ1-1; D perhaps matches TRBD1 (5 bases). Trimming took off 5 bases at V and 1 base at J, with 14 bases between the two ends. From germline, CDR1 is MNHEY and CDR2 SVGAGI. This CDR3 comprises 15 residues. The CDR3 sequence is CASSSSGTGNTEAFF. In DNA, the CDR3 is TGTGCCAGCAGTAGTTCCGGGACTGGGAACACTGAAGCTTTCTTT.

This chain connects TRBV6-4 to TRBJ2-7; 8 bases fit TRBD2. From germline, CDR1 is MRHNA and CDR2 SNTAGT. This CDR3 has 17 residues. With V trimmed by 2 bases and J by 4 bases, 13 bases remained unmatched. The CDR3 DNA reads as TGTGCCAGCAGTGACGTGCTTGGGCGGGGGGAAGTTTACGAGCAGTACTTC. It encodes CASSDVLGRGEVYEQYF.

This sequence joins TRBV28 and TRBJ1-2; D gene ambiguous. Germline CDR1 reads MDHEN; CDR2 reads SYDVKM. The CDR3 covers 13 residues. V was pared by 2 bases and J by 1 base, with 5 bases between. The chain's CDR3 is CASSLGSNYGYTF. In nucleotides, the CDR3 is TGTGCCAGCAGTTTAGGCAGTAACTATGGCTACACCTTC.

The CDR3 is CASTPDFTGALNTEAFF. DNA of the CDR3: TGTGCCAGTACCCCCGACTTTACAGGGGCCTTGAACACTGAAGCTTTCTTT. J is TRBJ1-1 and V is TRBV19; 7 nucleotides match TRBD1. CDR3 size: 17 residues. From germline, CDR1 is LNHDA and CDR2 SQIVND (reference sequence). The trim removed 7 bases at V and 0 bases at J, leaving 14 bases unmatched.

This rearrangement joins TRBV19 to TRBJ2-5; TRBD1 agrees at 10 bases. The V gene end was trimmed by 5 bases and the J gene end by 2 bases; junction bases not matched to a gene: 8. CDR1 LNHDA and CDR2 SQIVND come from the germline V gene (reference sequence). This CDR3 region has 16 residues. The CDR3 coding sequence is TGTGCCAGTAGTGTGGGACAGGGGAGATTACAAGAGACCCAGTACTTC. Protein: CASSVGQGRLQETQYF. The variable domain in full, completed from reference TRBV19 and TRBJ2-5, reads DGGITQSPKYLFRKEGQNVTLSCEQNLNHDAMYWYRQDPGQGLRLIYYSQIVNDFQKGDIAEGYSVSREKKESFPLTVTSAQKNPTAFYLCASSVGQGRLQETQYFGPGTRLLVL.

This clone showed up just once. This chain links TRBV19 with TRBJ1-5; D not certain. V dropped 5 bases and J dropped 3 bases, with 14 bases sitting between them. The CDR3 sequence is 15 residues long. Germline V lookup: CDR1 LNHDA, CDR2 SQIVND (reference sequence). The CDR3 DNA is TGTGCCAGTAGTCCTGAGGAGGGCTACAATCAGCCCCAGCATTTT. It is translated as CASSPEEGYNQPQHF.

This chain uses TRBV19 with TRBJ1-5; 7 nucleotides align to TRBD1. V lost 6 bases to trimming and J lost 2 bases; unmatched junction nucleotides: 7. Germline lookup yields CDR1 LNHDA and CDR2 SQIVND (reference sequence). The CDR3 length is 15 residues. Here the CDR3 DNA reads TGTGCCAGTAGCCGTGGACAGGTGGGCAATCAGCCCCAGCATTTT. Translation: CASSRGQVGNQPQHF. The whole variable domain, remainder taken from reference TRBV19 and TRBJ1-5, is DGGITQSPKYLFRKEGQNVTLSCEQNLNHDAMYWYRQDPGQGLRLIYYSQIVNDFQKGDIAEGYSVSREKKESFPLTVTSAQKNPTAFYLCASSRGQVGNQPQHFGDGTRLSIL.

This chain joins TRBV27 and TRBJ1-3, with TRBD1 as a possible D gene (5 bases). From germline, CDR1 is MNHEY and CDR2 SMNVEV (reference sequence). The length of the CDR3 is 15 residues. V was shortened by 2 bases and J by 0 bases, with 8 bases between the two germline ends. Written as DNA, the CDR3 is TGTGCCAGCAGTTTACGTGGGGGCTCTGGAAACACCATATATTTT. It encodes CASSLRGGSGNTIYF.

The chain carries TRBV4-2 and TRBJ2-2; 12 bases agree with TRBD2. This CDR3 spans 16 amino acids. Unmatched junction bases numbered 5, after V lost 4 bases and J lost 5 bases. Germline-derived CDR1 and CDR2 are LGHNA and YNFKEQ. The CDR3, as DNA: TGTGCCAGCAGCCCTAGGACTAGCGGGGATACCGGGGAGCTGTTTTTT. Its protein product is CASSPRTSGDTGELFF.

DNA of the CDR3: TGCGCCAGCAGCCCCCGCGGGCATCAGCCCCAGCATTTT. Translated: CASSPRGHQPQHF. This chain links TRBV5-1 with TRBJ1-5, with D unclear. In germline, CDR1 is SGHRS, CDR2 YFSETQ. The germline V and J ends were trimmed by 4 bases and 5 bases, with 10 bases remaining between them. The CDR3 is 13 residues long.

This clone was counted a single time. The chain recombines TRBV27 with TRBJ1-2; possibly TRBD1 for D (6 bases). Trimming pared 3 bases from V and 3 bases from J, leaving 8 bases between. Germline lookup yields CDR1 MNHEY and CDR2 SMNVEV (reference sequence). The CDR3 runs to 13 residues. CDR3 sequence: CASSLDRYYGYTF. The CDR3 DNA reads as TGTGCCAGCAGTTTGGACAGATACTATGGCTACACCTTC.

The chain uses TRBV4-1 and TRBJ2-2, with 11 bases fitting TRBD2. The CDR3 is made up of 16 amino acids. Germline values: CDR1 MGHRA, CDR2 YSYEKL. The trim removed 5 bases at V and 4 bases at J, leaving 6 bases unmatched. The CDR3 spells CASSYLAGGSTGELFF. The CDR3, as DNA: TGCGCCAGCAGCTACCTAGCGGGGGGTAGCACCGGGGAGCTGTTTTTT.

In this sample, this clone turned up a few times. J is TRBJ1-1 and V is TRBV5-1; no firm D call. Trimming took off 0 bases at V and 0 bases at J, with 6 bases between the two ends. The CDR3 extends over 14 amino acids. Per the germline V gene, CDR1 is SGHRS and CDR2 is YFSETQ. The CDR3 nucleotides read TGCGCCAGCAGCTTGGCAACGGTGAACACTGAAGCTTTCTTT. It yields the protein CASSLATVNTEAFF.

J is TRBJ2-1 and V is TRBV4-3; no clear D gene. Germline loops: CDR1 LGHNA, CDR2 YSLEER. There are 13 residues in the CDR3. Trimming removed 0 bases at V and 3 bases at J, with 3 bases between. The chain's CDR3 is CASSQEDYNEQFF. The CDR3 DNA is TGCGCCAGCAGCCAAGAGGACTACAATGAGCAGTTCTTC.

V gene TRBV10-3 combines with J gene TRBJ1-2; D unclear. The CDR3 is 12 residues long. Germline loops: CDR1 ENHRY, CDR2 SYGVKD. With 4 bases removed from V and 1 base from J, the gap between germline ends came to 4 bases. The CDR3, as DNA: TGTGCCATCAGTGGATATAACTATGGCTACACCTTC. Translated: CAISGYNYGYTF.

The V and J genes are TRBV25-1 and TRBJ2-7, with D possibly matching TRBD1 (5 bases). Germline loops: CDR1 MGHDK, CDR2 SYGVNS. The CDR3 is made up of 14 amino acids. V lost 6 bases to trimming and J lost 2 bases, with 14 bases between them. The CDR3 is CASSDSAPPYEQYF. In DNA, the CDR3 is TGTGCCAGCAGCGACAGCGCTCCTCCCTACGAGCAGTACTTC.

V is TRBV25-1 and J is TRBJ1-4; D uncertain. Trimming cost V 0 bases and J 7 bases, with 0 bases left between them. In germline, CDR1 is MGHDK, CDR2 SYGVNS. CDR3 length equals 11 residues. CDR3 region: CASSEYEKLFF. The CDR3 bases are TGTGCCAGCAGTGAATATGAAAAACTGTTTTTT.

The chain uses TRBV4-2 and TRBJ2-3; 11 bases align to TRBD2. Trimming took 4 bases from V and 6 from J; bases not matched to a gene: 6. Germline lookup yields CDR1 LGHNA and CDR2 YNFKEQ. The CDR3 contains 15 residues. The CDR3 DNA reads as TGTGCCAGCAGCCCGACTAGCGGGGAGGGGGATACGCAGTATTTT. This gives the protein CASSPTSGEGDTQYF.